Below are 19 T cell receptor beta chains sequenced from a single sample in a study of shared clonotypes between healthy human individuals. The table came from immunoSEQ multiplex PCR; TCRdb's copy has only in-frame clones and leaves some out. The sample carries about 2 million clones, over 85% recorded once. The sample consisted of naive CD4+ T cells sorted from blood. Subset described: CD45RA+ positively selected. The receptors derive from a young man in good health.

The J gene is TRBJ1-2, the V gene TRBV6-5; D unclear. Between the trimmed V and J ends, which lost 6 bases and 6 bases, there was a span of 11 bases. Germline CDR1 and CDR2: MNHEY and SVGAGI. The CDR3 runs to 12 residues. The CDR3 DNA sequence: TGTGCCAGCAGACGCCAGGTCGATGGCTACACCTTC. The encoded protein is CASRRQVDGYTF.

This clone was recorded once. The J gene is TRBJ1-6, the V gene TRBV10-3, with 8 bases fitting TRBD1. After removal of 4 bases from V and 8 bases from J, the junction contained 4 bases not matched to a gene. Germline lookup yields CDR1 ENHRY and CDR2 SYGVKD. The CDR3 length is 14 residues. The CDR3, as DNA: TGTGCCATCAGTGTGACAGGGGTGGATTCACCCCTCCACTTT. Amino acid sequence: CAISVTGVDSPLHF.

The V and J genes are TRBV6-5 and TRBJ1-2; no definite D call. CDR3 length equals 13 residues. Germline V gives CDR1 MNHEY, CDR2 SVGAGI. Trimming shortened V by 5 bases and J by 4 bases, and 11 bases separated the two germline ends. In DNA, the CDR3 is TGTGCCAGCAGTCCACAGCACTCCTATGGCTACACCTTC. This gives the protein CASSPQHSYGYTF.

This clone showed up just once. This chain's CDR3 is CASSDSPASGVRVTQYF. Written as DNA, the CDR3 is TGCGCCAGCAGTGACAGCCCCGCTAGCGGTGTTAGGGTTACGCAGTATTTT. The chain couples TRBV10-2 to TRBJ2-3; 7 nucleotides align to TRBD2. CDR1 is WSHSY, CDR2 SAAADI, per germline. The CDR3 loop spans 17 amino acids. Losses at the gene ends were 3 bases for V and 8 bases for J; bases not matched to a gene: 17.

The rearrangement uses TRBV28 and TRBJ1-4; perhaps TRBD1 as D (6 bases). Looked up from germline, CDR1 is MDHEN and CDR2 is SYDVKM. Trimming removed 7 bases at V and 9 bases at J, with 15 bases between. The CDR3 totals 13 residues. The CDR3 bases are TGTGCCAGCACCGTCCAAGGGGGACAAAAACTGTTTTTT. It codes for CASTVQGGQKLFF. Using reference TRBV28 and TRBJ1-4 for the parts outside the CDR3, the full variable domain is DVKVTQSSRYLVKRTGEKVFLECVQDMDHENMFWYRQDPGLGLRLIYFSYDVKMKEKGDIPEGYSVSREKKERFSLILESASTNQTSMYLCASTVQGGQKLFFGSGTQLSVL.

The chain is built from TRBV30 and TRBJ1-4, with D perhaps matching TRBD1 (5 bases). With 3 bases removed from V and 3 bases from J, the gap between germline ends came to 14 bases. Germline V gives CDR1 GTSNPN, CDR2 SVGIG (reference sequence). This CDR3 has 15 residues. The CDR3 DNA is TGTGCCTGGAGCGTCAACAGGAAAGCTAATGAAAAACTGTTTTTT. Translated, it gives CAWSVNRKANEKLFF.

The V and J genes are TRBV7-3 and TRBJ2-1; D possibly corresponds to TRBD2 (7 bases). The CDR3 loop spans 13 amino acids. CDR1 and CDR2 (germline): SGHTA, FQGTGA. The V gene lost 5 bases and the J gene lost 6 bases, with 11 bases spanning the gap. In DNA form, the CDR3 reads TGTGCCAGCAGCCTAGGGGGGGCCAATGAGCAGTTCTTC. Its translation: CASSLGGANEQFF.

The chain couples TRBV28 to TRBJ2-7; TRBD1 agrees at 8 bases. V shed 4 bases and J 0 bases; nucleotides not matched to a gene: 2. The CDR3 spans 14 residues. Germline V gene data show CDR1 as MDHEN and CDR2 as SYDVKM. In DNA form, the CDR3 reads TGTGCCAGCAGTTCAGGGGGCAACTCCTACGAGCAGTACTTC. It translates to CASSSGGNSYEQYF.

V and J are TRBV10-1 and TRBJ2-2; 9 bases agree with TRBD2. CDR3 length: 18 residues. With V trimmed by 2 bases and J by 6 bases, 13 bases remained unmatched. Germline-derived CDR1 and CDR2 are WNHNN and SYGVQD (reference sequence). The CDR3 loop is CASSEVQGLAGRSGELFF. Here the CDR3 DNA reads TGCGCCAGCAGTGAGGTACAGGGCCTAGCGGGGCGATCCGGGGAGCTGTTTTTT.

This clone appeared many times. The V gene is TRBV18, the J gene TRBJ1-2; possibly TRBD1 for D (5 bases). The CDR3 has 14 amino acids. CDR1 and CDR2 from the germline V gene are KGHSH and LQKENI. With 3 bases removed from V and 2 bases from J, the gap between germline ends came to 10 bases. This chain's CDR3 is CASSPETDNYGYTF. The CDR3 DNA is TGTGCCAGCTCACCCGAGACAGACAACTATGGCTACACCTTC.

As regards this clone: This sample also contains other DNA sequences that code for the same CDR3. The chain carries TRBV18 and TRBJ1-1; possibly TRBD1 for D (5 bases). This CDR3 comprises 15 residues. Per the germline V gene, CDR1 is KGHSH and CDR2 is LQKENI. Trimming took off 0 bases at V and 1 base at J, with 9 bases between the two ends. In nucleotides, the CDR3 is TGTGCCAGCTCACCACCGCAGGGCCCGAACACTGAAGCTTTCTTT. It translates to CASSPPQGPNTEAFF. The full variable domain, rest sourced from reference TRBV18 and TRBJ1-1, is NAGVMQNPRHLVRRRGQEARLRCSPMKGHSHVYWYRQLPEEGLKFMVYLQKENIIDESGMPKERFSAEFPKEGPSILRIQQVVRGDSAAYFCASSPPQGPNTEAFFGQGTRLTVV.

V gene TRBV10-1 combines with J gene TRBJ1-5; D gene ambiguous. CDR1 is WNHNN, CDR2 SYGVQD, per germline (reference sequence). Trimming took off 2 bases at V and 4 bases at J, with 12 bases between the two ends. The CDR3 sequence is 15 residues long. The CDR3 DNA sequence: TGCGCCAGCAGTGAGCCACGGTTGTTTAATCAGCCCCAGCATTTT. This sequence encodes CASSEPRLFNQPQHF.

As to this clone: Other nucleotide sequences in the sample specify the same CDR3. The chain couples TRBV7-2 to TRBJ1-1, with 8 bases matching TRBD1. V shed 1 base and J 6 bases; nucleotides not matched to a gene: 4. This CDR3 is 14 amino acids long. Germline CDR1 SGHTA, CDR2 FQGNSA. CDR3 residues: CASSLGQGASEAFF. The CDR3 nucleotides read TGTGCCAGCAGCTTAGGGCAGGGGGCATCTGAAGCTTTCTTT.

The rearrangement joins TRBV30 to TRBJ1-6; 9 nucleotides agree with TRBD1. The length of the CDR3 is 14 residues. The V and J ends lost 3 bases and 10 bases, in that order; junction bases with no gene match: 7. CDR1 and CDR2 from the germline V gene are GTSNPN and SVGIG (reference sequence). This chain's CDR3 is CAWRVTGGISPLHF. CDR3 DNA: TGTGCCTGGAGGGTGACAGGGGGAATCTCACCCCTCCACTTT.

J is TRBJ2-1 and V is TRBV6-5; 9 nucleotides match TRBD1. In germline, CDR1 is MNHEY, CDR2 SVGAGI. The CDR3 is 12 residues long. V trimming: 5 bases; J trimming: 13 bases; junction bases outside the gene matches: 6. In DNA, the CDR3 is TGTGCCAGCAGTAGGGACAGGGAATGCCAGTTCTTC. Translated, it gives CASSRDRECQFF.

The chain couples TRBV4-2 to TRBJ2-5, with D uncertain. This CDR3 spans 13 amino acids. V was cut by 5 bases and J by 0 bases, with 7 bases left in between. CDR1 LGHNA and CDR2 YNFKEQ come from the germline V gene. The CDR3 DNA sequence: TGTGCCAGCAGCTCCCCCAACCAAGAGACCCAGTACTTC. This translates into CASSSPNQETQYF.

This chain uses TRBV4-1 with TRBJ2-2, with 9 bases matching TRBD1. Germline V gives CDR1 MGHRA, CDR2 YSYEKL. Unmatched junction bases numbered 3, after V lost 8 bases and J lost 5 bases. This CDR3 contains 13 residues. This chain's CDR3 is CASGTGITGELFF. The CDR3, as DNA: TGCGCCAGCGGGACAGGGATTACCGGGGAGCTGTTTTTT.

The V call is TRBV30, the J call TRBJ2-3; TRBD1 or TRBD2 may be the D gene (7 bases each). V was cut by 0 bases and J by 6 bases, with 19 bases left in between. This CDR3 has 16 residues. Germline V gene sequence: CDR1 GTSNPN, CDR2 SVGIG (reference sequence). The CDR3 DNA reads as TGTGCCTGGAGTGTATACGCCCGCAGGGGGGGTGATACGCAGTATTTT. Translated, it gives CAWSVYARRGGDTQYF.

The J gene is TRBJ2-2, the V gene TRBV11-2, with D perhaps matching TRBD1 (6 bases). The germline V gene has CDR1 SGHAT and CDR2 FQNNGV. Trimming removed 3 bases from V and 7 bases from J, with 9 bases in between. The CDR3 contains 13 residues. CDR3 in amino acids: CASSFTGIGELFF. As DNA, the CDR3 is TGTGCCAGCAGCTTTACAGGGATCGGGGAGCTGTTTTTT.